The 25 T cell receptor beta chains presented below share a single source sample, sequenced in a study of beta chain features in type 1 diabetes. Sequencing targeted expressed TCRB transcripts, as all isolated RNA had been reverse transcribed. Libraries were prepared by immunoSEQ multiplex PCR; TCRdb keeps only in-frame clonotypes and omits some of them. Altogether some 900,000 clones are present, roughly a sixth being singletons, with the ten largest covering 0.023%. Material: naive CD4+ T cells from blood. The receptors derive from a woman in her late teens or twenties in good health.

This sequence joins TRBV28 and TRBJ2-4; 7 nucleotides match TRBD1. The CDR3 consists of 15 residues. The junction had 7 bases not matched to a gene; V was cut back by 4 bases and J by 4 bases. Germline V gives CDR1 MDHEN, CDR2 SYDVKM. Here the CDR3 reads CASSSQGVAKNIQYF. The CDR3 coding sequence is TGTGCCAGCAGTTCCCAGGGGGTGGCAAAAAACATTCAGTACTTC.

This chain connects TRBV2 to TRBJ1-2, with 7 bases identical to TRBD1. The CDR3 totals 12 residues. With V trimmed by 6 bases and J by 7 bases, 5 bases remained unmatched. Germline CDR1 SNHLY, CDR2 FYNNEI. In DNA, the CDR3 is TGTGCCAGCAGAGAACAGGGGCCTGGCTACACCTTC. Translated: CASREQGPGYTF.

This clone was seen a handful of times. The chain has TRBV16 and TRBJ1-1; possible D gene TRBD1, 5 bases. CDR3 length equals 14 residues. V was pared by 0 bases and J by 1 base, with 6 bases between. Germline CDR1 and CDR2: KGHSY and FQNENV. The DNA of the CDR3 is TGTGCCAGCAGCCAATCAGGGACGAACACTGAAGCTTTCTTT. Residues: CASSQSGTNTEAFF.

This clone was observed a handful of times. The rearrangement links TRBV7-2 to TRBJ1-1, with D possibly being TRBD1 (6 bases). The germline V gene encodes CDR1 SGHTA and CDR2 FQGNSA. CDR3 length: 13 amino acids. The V and J ends lost 3 bases and 1 base respectively, with 6 bases between them. This CDR3 reads CASSFRGNTEAFF. CDR3 bases: TGTGCCAGCAGCTTCAGGGGGAACACTGAAGCTTTCTTT.

This clone has only a few counts. V gene TRBV27 combines with J gene TRBJ2-3; D is tentatively TRBD1 or TRBD2 (5 bases each). V lost 2 bases and J 5 bases, leaving 11 bases between the germline ends. Germline V CDR1 and CDR2: MNHEY, SMNVEV (reference sequence). CDR3 length equals 14 residues. This chain's CDR3 is CASSLRGMGDTQYF. The CDR3 DNA reads as TGTGCCAGCAGTTTACGGGGCATGGGAGATACGCAGTATTTT.

This clone has more than one count but fewer than ten. The J gene is TRBJ2-2, the V gene TRBV19; TRBD1 agrees at 8 bases. The CDR3 covers 16 residues. The V gene's germline CDR1 is LNHDA and CDR2 SQIVND (reference sequence). After removal of 6 bases from V and 5 bases from J, the junction contained 11 bases not matched to a gene. CDR3 residues: CASRSLGTGVTGELFF. The CDR3 coding sequence is TGTGCCAGTAGGAGCCTCGGGACAGGCGTAACCGGGGAGCTGTTTTTT.

This clone appeared a few times. The chain carries TRBV21-1 and TRBJ2-3; TRBD1, as called in the table, went unchecked against the DNA. TRBV21-1 is labeled a pseudogene. CDR3 length: 14 residues. In DNA form, the CDR3 reads TGTGCCAGCCATCGGATCCTAGGGGCAGATACGCAGTATTTT. Encoded protein: CASHRILGADTQYF.

The V call is TRBV18, the J call TRBJ2-3, with D possibly being TRBD2 (6 bases). CDR3 size: 16 residues. V lost 3 bases and J 0 bases, leaving 13 bases between the germline ends. The V gene's germline CDR1 is KGHSH and CDR2 LQKENI. The CDR3 reads CASSPLRGGSTDTQYF. Written as DNA, the CDR3 is TGTGCCAGCTCACCTCTCCGCGGAGGGAGCACAGATACGCAGTATTTT.

The chain employs TRBV28 and TRBJ1-3; the D is unclear. CDR1 and CDR2 (germline): MDHEN, SYDVKM. Trimming took off 6 bases at V and 4 bases at J, with 22 bases between the two ends. This CDR3 region has 17 residues. CDR3 nucleotides: TGTGCCAGCAGGCCGTCCGCCCTCGGGATTAGCGGAAACACCATATATTTT. Its translation: CASRPSALGISGNTIYF.

The rearrangement joins TRBV2 to TRBJ1-2; 7 nucleotides line up with TRBD1. The CDR3 is 14 amino acids. Germline CDR1 and CDR2: SNHLY and FYNNEI. V dropped 7 bases and J dropped 3; count of bases not matched to a gene: 8. CDR3 DNA sequence: TGTGCCAGCACCCCGGACAGGAGCCACTATGGCTACACCTTC. The encoded protein is CASTPDRSHYGYTF.

The CDR3 protein is CASRQAGEQYF. CDR3 bases: TGTGCCAGCAGACAAGCGGGGGAGCAGTACTTC. The chain carries TRBV7-2 and TRBJ2-7, with 7 bases that match TRBD2. Per the germline V gene, CDR1 is SGHTA and CDR2 is FQGNSA. The CDR3 length is 11 residues. V lost 6 bases, J lost 7 bases, and 3 bases stayed unmatched.

J is TRBJ2-1 and V is TRBV27; possibly TRBD1 or TRBD2 for D (5 bases each). CDR3 length equals 13 residues. The V and J ends lost 6 bases and 6 bases respectively, with 12 bases between them. Looked up from germline, CDR1 is MNHEY and CDR2 is SMNVEV (reference sequence). DNA for the CDR3: TGTGCCAGCAGAAAGCTTGGGGGCAATGAGCAGTTCTTC. This encodes CASRKLGGNEQFF.

This clone was picked up a small number of times. The chain joins TRBV4-3 to TRBJ2-1; possibly TRBD1 or TRBD2 for D (5 bases each). Looked up from germline, CDR1 is LGHNA and CDR2 is YSLEER. With 4 bases removed from V and 0 bases from J, the gap between germline ends came to 10 bases. The CDR3 runs 15 residues. The CDR3 protein is CASSRDLSSYNEQFF. The CDR3 nucleotides read TGCGCCAGCAGCCGGGACCTCTCCTCCTACAATGAGCAGTTCTTC.

The chain carries TRBV11-2 and TRBJ2-7; the D is unclear. V lost 0 bases and J 1 base, leaving 16 bases between the germline ends. Germline loops: CDR1 SGHAT, CDR2 FQNNGV. The CDR3 contains 17 residues. DNA for the CDR3: TGTGCCAGCAGCTTAGATCTGGGGTCTATACGTTCCTACGAGCAGTACTTC. Its protein product is CASSLDLGSIRSYEQYF.

CDR3 residues: CASTRDVWSNEQFF. The CDR3 DNA reads as TGTGCCAGCACCCGAGACGTTTGGTCTAATGAGCAGTTCTTC. The chain couples TRBV7-9 to TRBJ2-1, with unresolved D. Germline V gene data show CDR1 as SEHNR and CDR2 as FQNEAQ (reference sequence). The CDR3 contains 14 residues. Trimming stripped 7 bases from V and 7 bases from J, with 17 bases between.

Only a few counts were recorded for this clone. The V gene is TRBV5-1, the J gene TRBJ2-5; D is unresolved. V lost 0 bases and J 2 bases, leaving 14 bases between the germline ends. Germline V lookup: CDR1 SGHRS, CDR2 YFSETQ. The CDR3 is 16 residues long. CDR3 protein: CASSLAGTGRQETQYF. DNA for the CDR3: TGCGCCAGCAGCTTGGCCGGAACGGGCCGACAAGAGACCCAGTACTTC.

This clone was counted only a few times. V is TRBV10-3 and J is TRBJ2-5, with D perhaps TRBD1 (6 bases). V was trimmed by 10 bases and J by 1 base, leaving 13 bases between them. CDR3 length: 13 residues. Germline-derived CDR1 and CDR2 are ENHRY and SYGVKD. The CDR3 DNA reads TGTGCCAGTTTGGACAGCGGCCAAGAGACCCAGTACTTC. It is translated as CASLDSGQETQYF.

The CDR3 bases are TGCGCCAGCAGCTTAGTACCCAATCAGCCCCAGCATTTT. Its protein is CASSLVPNQPQHF. The chain combines TRBV5-1 with TRBJ1-5; no clear D gene. Trimming removed 2 bases from V and 3 bases from J, with 6 bases in between. CDR1 and CDR2 from the germline V gene are SGHRS and YFSETQ. The CDR3 runs to 13 residues.

The J gene is TRBJ1-1, the V gene TRBV9; D call uncertain. CDR1 and CDR2 (germline): SGDLS, YYNGEE. The length of the CDR3 is 14 residues. V was clipped by 1 base and J by 1 base, with 8 bases between them. The CDR3 DNA sequence: TGTGCCAGCAGCGTACAAGGGTGGAACACTGAAGCTTTCTTT. It yields the protein CASSVQGWNTEAFF.

This clone was detected a few times. The chain employs TRBV28 and TRBJ2-6, with D unresolved. Germline CDR1 is MDHEN and CDR2 is SYDVKM. The CDR3 totals 13 residues. Trimming pared 2 bases from V and 2 bases from J, leaving 1 base between. In DNA, the CDR3 is TGTGCCAGCAGTTTACCTGGGGCCAACGTCCTGACTTTC. Translating gives CASSLPGANVLTF.

This clone has more than one count but fewer than ten. The J gene is TRBJ2-5, the V gene TRBV27, with D possibly TRBD2 on 5 matching bases. Germline lookup yields CDR1 MNHEY and CDR2 SMNVEV (reference sequence). V was clipped by 2 bases and J by 1 base, with 17 bases between them. This CDR3 comprises 17 residues. This CDR3 reads CASSLQYPVAFQETQYF. CDR3 DNA sequence: TGTGCCAGCAGTTTACAATACCCAGTAGCGTTCCAAGAGACCCAGTACTTC.

In its sample, this clone was seen a few times. The chain recombines TRBV6-5 with TRBJ1-4; perhaps TRBD1 as D (5 bases). Germline CDR1 and CDR2: MNHEY and SVGAGI. V dropped 2 bases and J dropped 8 bases, with 18 bases sitting between them. The CDR3 contains 16 residues. CDR3 sequence (DNA): TGTGCCAGCAGTTACGGCCCCAATGGGGGGGAGGAAAAACTGTTTTTT. Amino acids: CASSYGPNGGEEKLFF.

The genes are TRBV6-6 and TRBJ1-2; TRBD1 aligns across 7 bases. This CDR3 region has 16 residues. V lost 6 bases to trimming and J lost 1 base; unmatched junction nucleotides: 11. The V gene's germline CDR1 is MNHNY and CDR2 SVGAGI (reference sequence). CDR3 protein: CASRLQGQEGNYGYTF. CDR3 nucleotide sequence: TGTGCCAGCAGATTACAGGGGCAGGAGGGTAACTATGGCTACACCTTC.

V usage is TRBV4-3 and J usage is TRBJ2-7, with D tentatively TRBD2 (6 bases). This CDR3 region has 15 residues. V was cut by 0 bases and J by 2 bases, with 11 bases left in between. Germline V gene lookup returns CDR1 LGHNA and CDR2 YSLEER. Here the CDR3 reads CASSQEVQRAYEQYF. CDR3 bases: TGCGCCAGCAGCCAAGAGGTCCAGCGGGCCTACGAGCAGTACTTC.

A remark on this clone: Other DNA sequences in this specimen translate into the identical CDR3. CDR3 residues: CASSLGGSLNEQYF. CDR3 in DNA: TGTGCCAGCAGCTTAGGGGGGAGTTTGAACGAGCAGTACTTC. The V call is TRBV7-2, the J call TRBJ2-7; D may match TRBD1 or TRBD2 (5 bases each). V was pared by 1 base and J by 5 bases, with 12 bases between. There are 14 residues in the CDR3. Germline CDR1 and CDR2: SGHTA and FQGNSA.